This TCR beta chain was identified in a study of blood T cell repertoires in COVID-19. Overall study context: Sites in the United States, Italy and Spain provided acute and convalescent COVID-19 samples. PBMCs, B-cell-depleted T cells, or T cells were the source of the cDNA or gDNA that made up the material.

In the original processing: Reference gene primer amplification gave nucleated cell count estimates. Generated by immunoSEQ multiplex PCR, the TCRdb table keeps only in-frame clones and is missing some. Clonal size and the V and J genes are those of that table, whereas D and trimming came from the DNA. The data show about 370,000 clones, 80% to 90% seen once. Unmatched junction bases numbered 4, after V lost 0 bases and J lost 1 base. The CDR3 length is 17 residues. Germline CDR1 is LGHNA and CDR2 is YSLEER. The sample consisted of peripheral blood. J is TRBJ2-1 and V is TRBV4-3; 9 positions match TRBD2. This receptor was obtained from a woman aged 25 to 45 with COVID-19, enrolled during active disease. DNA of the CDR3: TGCGCCAGCAGCCAAGATCCTAGCGGGGTGTCCTACAATGAGCAGTTCTTC. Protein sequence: CASSQDPSGVSYNEQFF.